This TCR beta chain is from a study of blood T cell repertoires in COVID-19. Study-wide context: Whether acute or convalescent, the COVID-19 samples came from the United States, Italy and Spain. In each case, the material was cDNA or gDNA derived from T cells, B-cell-depleted T cells, or PBMCs.

The authors' processing: By means of reference gene primer amplification, nucleated cell counts were estimated. Libraries were prepared by immunoSEQ multiplex PCR; TCRdb keeps only in-frame clonotypes and omits some of them. V and J calls and clone size are copied from that table; D and trimming were computed from the DNA. The sample holds 160,000 or so clones, 75% to 85% seen once. Germline V gene sequence: CDR1 ENHRY, CDR2 SYGVKD. The CDR3 extends over 14 amino acids. The trim removed 4 bases at V and 1 base at J, leaving 3 bases unmatched. The rearrangement joins TRBV10-3 to TRBJ2-5; 7 nucleotides agree with TRBD2. The source of this sequence is a man between 60 and 75 years old with acute or convalescent COVID-19. What was sequenced was peripheral blood. The CDR3 coding sequence is TGTGCCATCAGTGGGACGGGGGGCCAAGAGACCCAGTACTTC. Protein: CAISGTGGQETQYF.